This T cell receptor beta chain was sequenced in a study of blood T cells in healthy people across ages. The CDR3 is 17 residues long. CDR1 is MNHNS and CDR2 is SASEGT in the germline V gene. A second PCR, run for roughly 6 to 11 cycles, used a sample-barcoded 5' primer plus a J-beta primer mix. The template-switch adaptor, which had 12 random nucleotides, put a tag on each cDNA molecule. TCRdb used MiXCR to reprocess the 5' RACE reads, holding one entry per CDR3 protein. The table includes hundreds of thousands of distinct CDR3 sequences, roughly 21% detected once. The rearrangement uses TRBV6-1 and TRBJ2-7, with D unclear. The end of the DNA aligns better with TRBJ2-6, so the J call may be wrong. Sequenced input: blood. This TCR came from a man in his 70s in good health. CDR3 sequence: CASSEAGRLGGANVLTF. CDR3 coding DNA: TGTGCCAGCAGTGAAGCGGGCCGCCTAGGCGGGGCCAACGTCCTGACTTTC.